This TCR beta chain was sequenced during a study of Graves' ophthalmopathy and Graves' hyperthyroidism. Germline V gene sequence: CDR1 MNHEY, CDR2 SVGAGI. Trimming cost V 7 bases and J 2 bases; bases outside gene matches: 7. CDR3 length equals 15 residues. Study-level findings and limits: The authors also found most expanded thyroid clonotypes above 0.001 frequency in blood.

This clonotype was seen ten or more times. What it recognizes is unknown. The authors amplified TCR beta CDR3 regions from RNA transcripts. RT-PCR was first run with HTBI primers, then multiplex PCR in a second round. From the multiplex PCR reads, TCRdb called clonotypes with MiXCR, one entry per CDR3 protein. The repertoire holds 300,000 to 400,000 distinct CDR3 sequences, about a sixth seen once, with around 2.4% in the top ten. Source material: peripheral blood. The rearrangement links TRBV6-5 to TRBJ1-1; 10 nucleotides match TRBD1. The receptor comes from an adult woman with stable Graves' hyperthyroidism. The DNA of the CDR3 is TGTGCCAGCACCACAGACAGGGGGCTTAACACTGAAGCTTTCTTT. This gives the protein CASTTDRGLNTEAFF.